The TCR beta chain under discussion was sequenced for a study of tumor-infiltrating lymphocytes in localized non-small cell lung cancer (dated by TCRdb to 2020 to 2022). Background on the whole study: Several histologies were represented in the cohort, which also included both smokers and never-smokers as well as patients whose samples were collected after neoadjuvant chemotherapy. Flow cytometry, multiplex immunofluorescence, RNA-seq, exome sequencing and proteomics were applied to the same patients as TCR sequencing, which was one of several integrated assays. A total of approximately 56 patients were included in the paired tumor versus uninvolved lung comparison of immunoSEQ T-cell fraction. From each patient came resected tumor tissue plus uninvolved lung tissue from that same patient, and the uninvolved lung tissue was described as non-adjacent to the tumor. In total, the ICON cohort consisted of approximately 140 surgical patients with localized non-small cell lung cancer who had their tumors resected. Beyond this particular receptor, the publication reports: Assay coverage differed among patients according to how much tissue was available, so only a subset of the cohort had TCR sequencing. No association of tumor T-cell fraction from TCR sequencing with recurrence-free survival was found (p = 0.61). In line with immunofluorescence CD3 counts, TCRbeta sequencing supported higher T cell infiltration in tumors compared with uninvolved lung tissue. No difference in TCR-derived T-cell fraction was observed between the flow cytometry-defined immunotypes IM1 (good prognosis) and IM2 (poor prognosis). Because different assays used different pieces of the same tissue, technical variation could not be distinguished from intratumor heterogeneity.

This clone was seen a handful of times. It lacks a known antigen. The input lacks base qualities; no much larger clone sits a single base away. TCR sequencing with the immunoSEQ assay provided the T-cell fraction in tumor and uninvolved lung tissue. From the authors' description of their analysis: To analyze survival, patients were divided into a high T-cell fraction group (upper tertile) and a low T-cell fraction group (lower two tertiles), and the two groups were compared using a log-rank test. A signed-rank test was used to test paired tumor versus uninvolved lung differences in T-cell fraction. Imported from immuneACCESS, the table was reduced by TCRdb to in-frame sequences with V and J called. These copies leave out some clones; in studies compared against another copy, an unresolved V gene accounts for under half, and the cause of the remainder is not known. D and trimming were read from the DNA, whereas the V and J calls and clone size are those reported in that table. The sample table lists around 25,000 clones, around 75% of them with a count of one. The ten most abundant clones make up around 6.3% of the sample.

Patient enrollment in ICON started in April 2016, and the final patient was enrolled in the second half of 2018. In a subcohort of 76 patients, fresh tumor and matched uninvolved tissue were collected for in-depth immune analyses, with TCR sequencing among those analyses. DNA isolated from bulk tissue, without cell sorting, was used for TCR sequencing. Cut back by 0 bases and 6 bases, the V and J ends lie 20 bases apart. CDR1 and CDR2 were assigned from the germline V gene as LGHNA and YSLEER. The CDR3 starts with the cysteine, ends with the phenylalanine, and has 17 residues. This entry keeps only the CDR3 DNA: 51 bases, framed from base 1.

The chain links TRBV4-3 with TRBJ1-2, and the D gene may be TRBD1, 6 bases matching. The sequence derives from a human donor with non-small cell lung cancer. Sequences were obtained from lung tumor tissue. The CDR3 region reads CASSQDRRVGGANGYTF. The DNA reads as follows: TGCGCCAGCAGCCAAGATCGGCGGGTTGGGGGGGCAAATGGCTACACCTTC.